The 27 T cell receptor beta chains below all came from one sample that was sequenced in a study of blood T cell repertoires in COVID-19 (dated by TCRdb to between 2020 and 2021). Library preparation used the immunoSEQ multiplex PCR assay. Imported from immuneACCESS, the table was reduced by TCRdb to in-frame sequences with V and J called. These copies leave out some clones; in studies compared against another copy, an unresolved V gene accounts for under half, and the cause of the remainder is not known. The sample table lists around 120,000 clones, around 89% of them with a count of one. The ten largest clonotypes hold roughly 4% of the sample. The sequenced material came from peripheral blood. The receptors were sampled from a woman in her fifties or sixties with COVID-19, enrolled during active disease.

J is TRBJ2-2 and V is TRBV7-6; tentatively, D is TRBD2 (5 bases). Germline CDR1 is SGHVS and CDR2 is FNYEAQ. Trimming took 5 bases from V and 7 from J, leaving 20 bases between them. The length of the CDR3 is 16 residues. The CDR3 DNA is TGTGCCAGCAGCCCTCCCCCGGGGATCCCCGGCGGGGAGCTGTTTTTT. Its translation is CASSPPPGIPGGELFF.

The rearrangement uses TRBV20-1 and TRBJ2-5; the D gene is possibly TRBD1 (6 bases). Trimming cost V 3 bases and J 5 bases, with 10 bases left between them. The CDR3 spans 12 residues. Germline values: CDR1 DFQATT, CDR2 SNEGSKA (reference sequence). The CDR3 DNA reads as TGCAGTGCTAGTACAGGGACGGAGACCCAGTACTTC. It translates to CSASTGTETQYF.

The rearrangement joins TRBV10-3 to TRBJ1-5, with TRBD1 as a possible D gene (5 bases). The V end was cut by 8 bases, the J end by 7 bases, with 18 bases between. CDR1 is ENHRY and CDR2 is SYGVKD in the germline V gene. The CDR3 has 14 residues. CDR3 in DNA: TGTGCCATCTCCCCTGATCAGGGTCAGCAGCCCCAGCATTTT. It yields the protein CAISPDQGQQPQHF.

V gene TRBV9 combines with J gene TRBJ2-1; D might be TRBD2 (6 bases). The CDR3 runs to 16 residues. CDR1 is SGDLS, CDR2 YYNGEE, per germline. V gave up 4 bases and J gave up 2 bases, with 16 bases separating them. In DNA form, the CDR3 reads TGTGCCAGCAGCCGAGGGTCCGGGGGTGCCTACAATGAGCAGTTCTTC. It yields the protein CASSRGSGGAYNEQFF.

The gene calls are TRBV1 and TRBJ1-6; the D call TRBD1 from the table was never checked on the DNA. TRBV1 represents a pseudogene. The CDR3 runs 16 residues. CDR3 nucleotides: TGCACCAGCAGCCAAGATGGGCCCAGGGACAGTTCACCCCTCCACTTT. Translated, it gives CTSSQDGPRDSSPLHF.

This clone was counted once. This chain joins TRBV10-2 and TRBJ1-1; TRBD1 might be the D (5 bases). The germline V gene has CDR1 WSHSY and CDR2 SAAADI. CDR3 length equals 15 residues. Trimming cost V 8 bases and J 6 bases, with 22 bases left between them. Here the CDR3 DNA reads TGCGCCAGCTCTCTCGATCAGGGCTTTCTAGCTGAAGCTTTCTTT. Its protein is CASSLDQGFLAEAFF.

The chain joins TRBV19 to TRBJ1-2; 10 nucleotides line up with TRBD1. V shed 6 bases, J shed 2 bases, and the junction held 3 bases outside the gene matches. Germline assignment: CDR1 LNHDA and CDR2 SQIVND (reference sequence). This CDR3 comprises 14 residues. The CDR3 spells CASSRQGANYGYTF. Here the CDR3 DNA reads TGTGCCAGTAGCAGACAGGGGGCGAACTATGGCTACACCTTC.

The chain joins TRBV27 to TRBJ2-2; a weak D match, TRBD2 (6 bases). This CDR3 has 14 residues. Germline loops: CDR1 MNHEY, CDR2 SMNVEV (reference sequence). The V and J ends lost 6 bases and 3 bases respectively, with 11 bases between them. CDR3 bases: TGTGCCAGCAGCTCCCGGGGGTACACCGGGGAGCTGTTTTTT. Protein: CASSSRGYTGELFF.

CDR3 in DNA: TGCGCCAGCTCCTTAGCAGGGCCTTCCCCACAAGAGACCCAGTACTTC. Translating gives CASSLAGPSPQETQYF. The V gene is TRBV5-1, the J gene TRBJ2-5; the D gene is possibly TRBD1 (5 bases). CDR3 length: 16 residues. V lost 7 bases and J 2 bases, leaving 21 bases between the germline ends. Germline V lookup: CDR1 SGHRS, CDR2 YFSETQ.

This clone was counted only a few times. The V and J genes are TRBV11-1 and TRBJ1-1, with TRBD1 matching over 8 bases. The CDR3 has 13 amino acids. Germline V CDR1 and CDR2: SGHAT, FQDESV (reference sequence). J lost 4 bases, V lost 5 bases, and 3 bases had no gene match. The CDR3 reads CASSATGGTEAFF. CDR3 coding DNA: TGTGCCAGCAGCGCCACAGGGGGCACTGAAGCTTTCTTT.

CDR3 amino acids: CASHLTGKRGYTF. CDR3 in DNA: TGTGCCAGCCACTTGACAGGGAAAAGGGGCTACACCTTC. This chain connects TRBV6-5 to TRBJ1-2; 7 bases agree with TRBD1. This CDR3 region has 13 residues. Germline V gene data show CDR1 as MNHEY and CDR2 as SVGAGI. Trimming at V came to 8 bases and at J to 8 bases, leaving 11 bases not matched to a gene.

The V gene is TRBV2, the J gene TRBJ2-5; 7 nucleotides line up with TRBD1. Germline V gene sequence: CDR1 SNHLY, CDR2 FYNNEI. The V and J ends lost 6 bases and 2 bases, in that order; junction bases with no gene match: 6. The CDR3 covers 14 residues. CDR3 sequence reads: CASSRDRVQETQYF. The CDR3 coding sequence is TGTGCCAGCAGCCGAGACAGGGTACAAGAGACCCAGTACTTC.

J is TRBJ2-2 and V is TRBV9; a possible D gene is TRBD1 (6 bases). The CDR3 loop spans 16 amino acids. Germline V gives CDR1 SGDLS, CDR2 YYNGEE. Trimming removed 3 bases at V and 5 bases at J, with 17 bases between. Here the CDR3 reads CASSGRQGLFTGELFF. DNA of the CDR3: TGTGCCAGCAGCGGGAGGCAGGGGTTATTTACCGGGGAGCTGTTTTTT.

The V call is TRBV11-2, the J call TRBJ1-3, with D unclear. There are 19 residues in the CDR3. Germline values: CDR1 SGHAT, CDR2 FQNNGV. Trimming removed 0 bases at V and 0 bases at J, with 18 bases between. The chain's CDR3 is CASSLDPIGQAYSGNTIYF. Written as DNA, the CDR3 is TGTGCCAGCAGCTTAGATCCGATTGGGCAGGCTTACTCTGGAAACACCATATATTTT.

This CDR3 reads CAWSPGQASYNEQFF. In DNA form, the CDR3 reads TGTGCCTGGAGTCCGGGACAGGCATCCTACAATGAGCAGTTCTTC. This chain joins TRBV30 and TRBJ2-1; 8 nucleotides match TRBD1. The trim removed 2 bases at V and 1 base at J, leaving 4 bases unmatched. The V gene's germline CDR1 is GTSNPN and CDR2 SVGIG (reference sequence). The CDR3 length is 15 residues.

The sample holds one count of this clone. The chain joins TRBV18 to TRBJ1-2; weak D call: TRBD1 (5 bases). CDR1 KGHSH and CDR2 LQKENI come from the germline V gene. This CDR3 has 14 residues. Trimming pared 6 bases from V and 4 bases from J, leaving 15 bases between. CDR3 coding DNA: TGTGCCAGCTCTCCCGGCACAGGCGTCTATGGCTACACCTTC. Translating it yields CASSPGTGVYGYTF.

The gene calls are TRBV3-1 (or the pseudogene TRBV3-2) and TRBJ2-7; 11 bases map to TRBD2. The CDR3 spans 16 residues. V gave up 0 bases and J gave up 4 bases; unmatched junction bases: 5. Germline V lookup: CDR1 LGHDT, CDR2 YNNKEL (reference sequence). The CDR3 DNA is TGTGCCAGCAGCCAAGAGTTAGCGGGGGGGACATACGAGCAGTACTTC. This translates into CASSQELAGGTYEQYF.

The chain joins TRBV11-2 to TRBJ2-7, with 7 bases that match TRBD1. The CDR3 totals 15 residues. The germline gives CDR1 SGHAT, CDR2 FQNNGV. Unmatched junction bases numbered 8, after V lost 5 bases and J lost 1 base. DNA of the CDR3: TGTGCCAGCAGCCGCCAGGACAGGAGTTCCTACGAGCAGTACTTC. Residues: CASSRQDRSSYEQYF.

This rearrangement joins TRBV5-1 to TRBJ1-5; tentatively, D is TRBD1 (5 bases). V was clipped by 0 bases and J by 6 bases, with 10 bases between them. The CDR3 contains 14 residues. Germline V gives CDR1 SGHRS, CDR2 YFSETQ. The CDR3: CASSLEGSGQPQHF. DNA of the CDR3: TGCGCCAGCAGCTTGGAGGGGTCAGGTCAGCCCCAGCATTTT.

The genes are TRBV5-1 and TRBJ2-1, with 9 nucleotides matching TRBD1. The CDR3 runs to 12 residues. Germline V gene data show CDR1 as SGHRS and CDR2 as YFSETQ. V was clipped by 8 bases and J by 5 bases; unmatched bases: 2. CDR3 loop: CARDRGDNEQFF. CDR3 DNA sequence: TGCGCCAGGGACAGGGGAGACAATGAGCAGTTCTTC.

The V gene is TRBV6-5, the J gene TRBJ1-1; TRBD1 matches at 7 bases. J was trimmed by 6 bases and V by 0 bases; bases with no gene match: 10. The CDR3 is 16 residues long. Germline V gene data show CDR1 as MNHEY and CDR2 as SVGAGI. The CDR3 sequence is CASSYSPIGGGSEAFF. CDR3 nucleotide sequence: TGTGCCAGCAGTTACTCCCCCATAGGGGGCGGGTCTGAAGCTTTCTTT.

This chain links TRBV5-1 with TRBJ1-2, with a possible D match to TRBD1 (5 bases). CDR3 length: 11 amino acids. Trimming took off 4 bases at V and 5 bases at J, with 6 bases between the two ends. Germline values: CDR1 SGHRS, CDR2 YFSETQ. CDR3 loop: CASSQGYGYTF. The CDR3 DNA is TGCGCCAGCAGCCAGGGTTATGGCTACACCTTC.

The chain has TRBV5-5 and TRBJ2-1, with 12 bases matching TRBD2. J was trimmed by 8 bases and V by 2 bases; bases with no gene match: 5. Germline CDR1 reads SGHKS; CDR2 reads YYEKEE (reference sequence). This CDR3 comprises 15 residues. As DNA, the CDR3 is TGTGCCAGCAGCTTCCTAGCGGGGGGGCCCTATGAGCAGTTCTTC. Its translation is CASSFLAGGPYEQFF.

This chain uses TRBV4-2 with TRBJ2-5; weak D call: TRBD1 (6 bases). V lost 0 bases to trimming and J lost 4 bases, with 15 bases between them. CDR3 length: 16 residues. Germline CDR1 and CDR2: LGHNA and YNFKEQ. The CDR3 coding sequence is TGTGCCAGCAGCCAAGAAGGGTGGGGGCTGCCAGAGACCCAGTACTTC. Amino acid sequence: CASSQEGWGLPETQYF.

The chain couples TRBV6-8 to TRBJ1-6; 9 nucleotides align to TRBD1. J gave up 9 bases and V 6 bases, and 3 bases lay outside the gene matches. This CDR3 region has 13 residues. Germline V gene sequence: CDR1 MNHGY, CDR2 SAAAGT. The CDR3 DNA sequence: TGTGCCAGCAGACAGGGGGCAGGTTCACCCCTCCACTTT. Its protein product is CASRQGAGSPLHF.

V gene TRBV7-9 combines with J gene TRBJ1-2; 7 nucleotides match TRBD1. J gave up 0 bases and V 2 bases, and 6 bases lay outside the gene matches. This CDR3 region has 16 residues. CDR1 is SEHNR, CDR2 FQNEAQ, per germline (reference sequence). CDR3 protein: CASSLRGPVANYGYTF. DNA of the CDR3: TGTGCCAGCAGCTTAAGGGGGCCAGTAGCTAACTATGGCTACACCTTC.

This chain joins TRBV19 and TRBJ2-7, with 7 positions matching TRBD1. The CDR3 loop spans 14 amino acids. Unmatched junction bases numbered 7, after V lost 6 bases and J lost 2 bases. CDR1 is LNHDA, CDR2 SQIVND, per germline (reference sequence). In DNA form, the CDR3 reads TGTGCCAGTAGCGAATTAGACAGGGCCTACGAGCAGTACTTC. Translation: CASSELDRAYEQYF.